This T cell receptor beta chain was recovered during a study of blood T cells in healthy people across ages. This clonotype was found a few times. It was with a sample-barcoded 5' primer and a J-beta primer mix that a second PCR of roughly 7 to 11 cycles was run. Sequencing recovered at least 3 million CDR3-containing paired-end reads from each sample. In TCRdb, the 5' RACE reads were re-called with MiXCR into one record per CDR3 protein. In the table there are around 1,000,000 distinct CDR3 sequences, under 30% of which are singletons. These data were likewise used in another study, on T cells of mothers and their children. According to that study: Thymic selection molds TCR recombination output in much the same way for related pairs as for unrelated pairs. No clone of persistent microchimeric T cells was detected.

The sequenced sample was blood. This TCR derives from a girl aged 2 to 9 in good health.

The CDR3 spells CASSRDVSELFF. The CDR3 coding sequence is TGTGCCAGCAGCCGTGACGTTTCGGAACTGTTTTTT. The chain carries TRBV28 and TRBJ1-4; the D is unclear. The CDR3 extends over 12 amino acids. With 6 bases removed from V and 12 bases from J, the gap between germline ends came to 14 bases. CDR1 is MDHEN and CDR2 is SYDVKM in the germline V gene.